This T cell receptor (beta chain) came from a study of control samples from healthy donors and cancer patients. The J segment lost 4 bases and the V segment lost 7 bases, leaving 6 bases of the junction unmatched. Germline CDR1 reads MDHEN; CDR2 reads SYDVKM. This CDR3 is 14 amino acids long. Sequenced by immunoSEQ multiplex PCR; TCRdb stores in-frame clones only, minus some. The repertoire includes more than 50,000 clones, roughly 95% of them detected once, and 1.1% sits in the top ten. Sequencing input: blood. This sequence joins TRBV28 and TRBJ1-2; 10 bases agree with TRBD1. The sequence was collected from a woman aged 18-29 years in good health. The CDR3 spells CASTLRDRGYGYTF. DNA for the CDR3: TGTGCCAGCACCCTCCGGGACAGGGGCTATGGCTACACCTTC.